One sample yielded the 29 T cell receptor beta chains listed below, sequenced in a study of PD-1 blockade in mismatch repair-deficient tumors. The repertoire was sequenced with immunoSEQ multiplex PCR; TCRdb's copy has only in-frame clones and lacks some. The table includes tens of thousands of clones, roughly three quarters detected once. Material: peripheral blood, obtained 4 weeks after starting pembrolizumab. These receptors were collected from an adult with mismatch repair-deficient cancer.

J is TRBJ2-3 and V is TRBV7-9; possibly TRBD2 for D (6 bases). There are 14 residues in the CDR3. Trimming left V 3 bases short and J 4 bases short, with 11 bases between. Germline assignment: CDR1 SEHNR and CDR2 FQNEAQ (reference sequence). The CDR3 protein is CASSLLLASDTQYF. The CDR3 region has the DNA TGTGCCAGCAGCTTGCTACTAGCCTCAGATACGCAGTATTTT.

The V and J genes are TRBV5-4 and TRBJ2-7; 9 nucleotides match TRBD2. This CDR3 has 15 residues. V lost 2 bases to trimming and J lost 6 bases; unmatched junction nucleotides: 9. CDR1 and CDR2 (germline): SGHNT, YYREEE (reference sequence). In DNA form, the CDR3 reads TGTGCCAGCAGCTTAGGCGGGAGGGCGATCACCGAGCAGTACTTC. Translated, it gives CASSLGGRAITEQYF.

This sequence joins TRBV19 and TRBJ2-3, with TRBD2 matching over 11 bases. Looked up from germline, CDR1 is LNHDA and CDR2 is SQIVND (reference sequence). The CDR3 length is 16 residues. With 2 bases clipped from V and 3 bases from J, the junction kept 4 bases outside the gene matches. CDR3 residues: CASSILAGGITDTQYF. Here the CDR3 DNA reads TGTGCCAGTAGTATACTAGCGGGAGGAATAACAGATACGCAGTATTTT.

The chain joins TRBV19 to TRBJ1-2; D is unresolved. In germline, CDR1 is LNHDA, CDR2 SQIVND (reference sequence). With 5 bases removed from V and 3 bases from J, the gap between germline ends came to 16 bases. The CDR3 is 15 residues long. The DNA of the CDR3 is TGTGCCAGTAGTGAAAAGGCCAGGAATTACTATGGCTACACCTTC. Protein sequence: CASSEKARNYYGYTF.

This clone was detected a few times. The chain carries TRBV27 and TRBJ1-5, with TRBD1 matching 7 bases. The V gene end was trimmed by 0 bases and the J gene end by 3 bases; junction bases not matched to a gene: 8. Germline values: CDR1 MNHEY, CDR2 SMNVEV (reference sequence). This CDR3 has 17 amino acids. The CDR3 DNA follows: TGTGCCAGCAGTTTATCCGGCCCCAGGGGGATCAATCAGCCCCAGCATTTT. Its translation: CASSLSGPRGINQPQHF.

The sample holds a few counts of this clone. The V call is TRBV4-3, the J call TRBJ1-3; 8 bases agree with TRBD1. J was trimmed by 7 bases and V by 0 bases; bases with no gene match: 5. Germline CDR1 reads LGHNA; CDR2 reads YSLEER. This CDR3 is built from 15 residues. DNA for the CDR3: TGCGCCAGCAGCCAAGATGCGACAGGGGATAACACCATATATTTT. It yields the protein CASSQDATGDNTIYF.

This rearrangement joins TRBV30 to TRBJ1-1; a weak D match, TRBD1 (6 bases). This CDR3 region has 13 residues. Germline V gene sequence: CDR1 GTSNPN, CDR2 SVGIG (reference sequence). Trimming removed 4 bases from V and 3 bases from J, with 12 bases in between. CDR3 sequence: CAWNPGEDTEAFF. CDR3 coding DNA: TGTGCCTGGAACCCAGGGGAGGACACTGAAGCTTTCTTT.

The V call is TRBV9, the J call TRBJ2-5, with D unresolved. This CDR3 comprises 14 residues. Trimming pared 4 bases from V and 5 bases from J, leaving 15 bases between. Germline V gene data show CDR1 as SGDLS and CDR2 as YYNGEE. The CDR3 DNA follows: TGTGCCAGCAGCTCCCGCGTTAGCTCGGAGACCCAGTACTTC. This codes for CASSSRVSSETQYF.

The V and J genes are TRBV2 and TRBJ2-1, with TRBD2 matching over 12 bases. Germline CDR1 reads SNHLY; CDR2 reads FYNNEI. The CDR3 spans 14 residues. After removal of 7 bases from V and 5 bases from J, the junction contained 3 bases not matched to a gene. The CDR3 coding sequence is TGTGCCAGCACCCTAGCGGGAGGGAACAATGAGCAGTTCTTC. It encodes CASTLAGGNNEQFF.

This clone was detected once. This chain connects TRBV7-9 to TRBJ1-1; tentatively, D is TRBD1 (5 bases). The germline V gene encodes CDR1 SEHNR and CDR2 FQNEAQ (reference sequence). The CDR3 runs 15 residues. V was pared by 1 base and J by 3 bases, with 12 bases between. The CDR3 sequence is CASSLVRVGHTEAFF. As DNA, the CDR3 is TGTGCCAGCAGCTTAGTTCGGGTGGGACACACTGAAGCTTTCTTT.

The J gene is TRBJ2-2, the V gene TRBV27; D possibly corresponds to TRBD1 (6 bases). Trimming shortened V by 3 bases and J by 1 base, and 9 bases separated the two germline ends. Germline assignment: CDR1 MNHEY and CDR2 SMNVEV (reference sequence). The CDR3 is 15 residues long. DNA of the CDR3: TGTGCCAGCAGTTTCCAGACAGGGAACACCGGGGAGCTGTTTTTT. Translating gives CASSFQTGNTGELFF.

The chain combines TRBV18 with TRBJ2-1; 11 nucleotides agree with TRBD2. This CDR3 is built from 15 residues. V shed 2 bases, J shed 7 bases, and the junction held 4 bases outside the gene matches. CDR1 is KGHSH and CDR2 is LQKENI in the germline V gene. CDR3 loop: CASSPGTSGRNEQFF. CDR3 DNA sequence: TGTGCCAGCTCACCAGGTACTAGCGGGAGAAATGAGCAGTTCTTC.

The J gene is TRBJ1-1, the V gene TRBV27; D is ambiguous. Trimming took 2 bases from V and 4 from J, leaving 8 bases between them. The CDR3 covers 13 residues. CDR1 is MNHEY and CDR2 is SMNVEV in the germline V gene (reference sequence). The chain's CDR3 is CASSLRGGTEAFF. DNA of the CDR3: TGTGCCAGCAGTTTACGAGGCGGCACTGAAGCTTTCTTT.

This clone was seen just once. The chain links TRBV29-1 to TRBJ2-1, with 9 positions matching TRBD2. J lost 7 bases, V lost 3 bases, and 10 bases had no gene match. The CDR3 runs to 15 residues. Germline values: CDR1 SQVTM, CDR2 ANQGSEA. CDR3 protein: CSVDSWLAGLNEQFF. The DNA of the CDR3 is TGCAGCGTTGATTCCTGGCTAGCGGGACTGAATGAGCAGTTCTTC.

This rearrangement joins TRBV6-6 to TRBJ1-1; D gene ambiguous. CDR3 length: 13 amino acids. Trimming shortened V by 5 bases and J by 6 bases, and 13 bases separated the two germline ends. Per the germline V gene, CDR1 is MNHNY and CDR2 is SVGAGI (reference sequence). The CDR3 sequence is CASSPRAVAEAFF. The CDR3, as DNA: TGTGCCAGCAGTCCTCGGGCCGTAGCTGAAGCTTTCTTT.

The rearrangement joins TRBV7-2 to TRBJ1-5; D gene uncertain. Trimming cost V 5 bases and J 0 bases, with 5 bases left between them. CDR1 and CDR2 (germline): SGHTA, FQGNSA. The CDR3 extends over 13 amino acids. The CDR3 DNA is TGTGCCAGCAGCCTGGATAGCAATCAGCCCCAGCATTTT. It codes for CASSLDSNQPQHF.

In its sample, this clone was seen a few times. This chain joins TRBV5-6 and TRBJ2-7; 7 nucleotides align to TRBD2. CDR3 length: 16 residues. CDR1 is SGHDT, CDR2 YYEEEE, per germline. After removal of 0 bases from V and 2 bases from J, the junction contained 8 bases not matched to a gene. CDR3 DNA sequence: TGTGCCAGCAGCTTGGCCCGCAGACTAGCAGCCTACGAGCAGTACTTC. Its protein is CASSLARRLAAYEQYF.

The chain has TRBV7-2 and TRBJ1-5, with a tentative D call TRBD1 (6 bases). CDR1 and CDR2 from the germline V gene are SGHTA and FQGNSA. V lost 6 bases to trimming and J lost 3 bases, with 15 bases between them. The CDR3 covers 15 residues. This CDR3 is CASSFTRGPNQPQHF. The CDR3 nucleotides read TGTGCCAGCAGTTTCACCAGGGGTCCCAATCAGCCCCAGCATTTT.

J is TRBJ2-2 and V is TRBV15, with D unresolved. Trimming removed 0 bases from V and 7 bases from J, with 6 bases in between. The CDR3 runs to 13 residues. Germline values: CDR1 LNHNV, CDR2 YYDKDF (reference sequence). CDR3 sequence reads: CATSRDLSGELFF. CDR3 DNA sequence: TGTGCCACCAGCAGAGATCTAAGCGGGGAGCTGTTTTTT.

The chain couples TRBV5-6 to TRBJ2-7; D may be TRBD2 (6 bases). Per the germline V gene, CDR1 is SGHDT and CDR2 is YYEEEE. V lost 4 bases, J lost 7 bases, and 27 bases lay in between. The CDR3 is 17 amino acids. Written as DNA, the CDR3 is TGTGCCAGCAGCCTACACAACCGACTAGGTTCCCTCTTGGAGCAGTACTTC. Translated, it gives CASSLHNRLGSLLEQYF.

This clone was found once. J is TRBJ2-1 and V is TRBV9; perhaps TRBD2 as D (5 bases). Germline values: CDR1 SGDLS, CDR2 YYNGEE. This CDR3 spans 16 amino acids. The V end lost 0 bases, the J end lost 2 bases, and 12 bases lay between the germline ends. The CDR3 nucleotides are TGTGCCAGCAGCGTAGGTCTGGGAGACGCCTACAATGAGCAGTTCTTC. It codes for CASSVGLGDAYNEQFF.

In nucleotides, the CDR3 is TGTGCCATCACCGAGAACCCGGACAACCAAGAGACCCAGTACTTC. It encodes CAITENPDNQETQYF. V gene TRBV10-3 combines with J gene TRBJ2-5; maybe TRBD1 (5 bases). Germline CDR1 is ENHRY and CDR2 is SYGVKD. V shed 7 bases and J shed 0 bases, with 15 bases lying between them. CDR3 length equals 15 residues.

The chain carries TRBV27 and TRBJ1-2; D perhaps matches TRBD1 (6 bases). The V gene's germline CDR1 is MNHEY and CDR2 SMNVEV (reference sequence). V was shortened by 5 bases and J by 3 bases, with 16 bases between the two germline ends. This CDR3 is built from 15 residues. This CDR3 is CASSPEGGIYYGYTF. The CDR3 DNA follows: TGTGCCAGCAGTCCTGAGGGGGGGATCTACTATGGCTACACCTTC.

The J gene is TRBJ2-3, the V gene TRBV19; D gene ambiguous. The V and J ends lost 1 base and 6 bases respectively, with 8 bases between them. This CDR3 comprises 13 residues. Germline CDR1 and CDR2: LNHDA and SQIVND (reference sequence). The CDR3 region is CASSIGLWDTQYF. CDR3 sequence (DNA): TGTGCCAGTAGTATAGGTCTTTGGGATACGCAGTATTTT.

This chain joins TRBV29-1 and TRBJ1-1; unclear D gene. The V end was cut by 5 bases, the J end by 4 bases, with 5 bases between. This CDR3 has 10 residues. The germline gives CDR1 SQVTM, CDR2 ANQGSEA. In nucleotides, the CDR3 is TGCAGCGTTCTTGTCACTGAAGCTTTCTTT. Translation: CSVLVTEAFF.

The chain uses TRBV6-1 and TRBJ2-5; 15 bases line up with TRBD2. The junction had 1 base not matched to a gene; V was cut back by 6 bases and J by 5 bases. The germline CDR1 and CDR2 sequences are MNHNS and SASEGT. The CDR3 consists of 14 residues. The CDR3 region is CASRGTSGRETQYF. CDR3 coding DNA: TGTGCCAGCAGGGGGACTAGCGGGAGGGAGACCCAGTACTTC.

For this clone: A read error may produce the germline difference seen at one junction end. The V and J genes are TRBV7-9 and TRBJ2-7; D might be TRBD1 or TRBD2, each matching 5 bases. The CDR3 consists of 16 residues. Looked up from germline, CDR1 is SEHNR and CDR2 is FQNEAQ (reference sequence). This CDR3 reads CASSVAGTLLPYEQYF. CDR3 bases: TGTGCCAGCAGCGTAGCCGGGACCCTGCTACCCTACGAGCAGTACTTC.

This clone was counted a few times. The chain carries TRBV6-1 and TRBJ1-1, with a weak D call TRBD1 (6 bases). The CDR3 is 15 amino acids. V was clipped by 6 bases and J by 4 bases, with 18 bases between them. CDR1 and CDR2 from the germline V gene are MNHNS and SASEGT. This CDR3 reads CASSQVGGGSTEAFF. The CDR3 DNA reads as TGTGCCAGCAGCCAGGTCGGGGGCGGGAGCACTGAAGCTTTCTTT.

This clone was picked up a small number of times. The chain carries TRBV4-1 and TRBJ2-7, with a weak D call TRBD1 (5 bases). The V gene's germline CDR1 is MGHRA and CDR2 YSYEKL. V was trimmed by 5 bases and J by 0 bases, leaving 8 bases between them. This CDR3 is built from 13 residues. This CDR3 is CASSETASYEQYF. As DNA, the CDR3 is TGCGCCAGCAGCGAGACAGCCTCCTACGAGCAGTACTTC.